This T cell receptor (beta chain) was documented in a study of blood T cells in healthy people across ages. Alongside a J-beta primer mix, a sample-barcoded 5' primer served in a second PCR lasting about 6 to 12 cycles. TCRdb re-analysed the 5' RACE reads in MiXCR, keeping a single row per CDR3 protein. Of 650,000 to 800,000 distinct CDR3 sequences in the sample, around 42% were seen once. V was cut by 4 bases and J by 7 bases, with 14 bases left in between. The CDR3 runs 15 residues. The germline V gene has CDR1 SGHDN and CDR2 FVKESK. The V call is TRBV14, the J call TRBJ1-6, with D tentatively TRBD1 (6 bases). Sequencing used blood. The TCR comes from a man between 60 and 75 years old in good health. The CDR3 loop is CASSLGQFRNSPLHF. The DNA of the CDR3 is TGTGCCAGCAGCCTCGGACAGTTCCGCAATTCACCCCTCCACTTT.